This TCR beta chain was sequenced for a study of shared clonotypes between healthy human individuals. At the level of the study: Plates per donor: three CD4 naive, three CD4 memory, two CD8 naive, one CD8 memory. Regarding the study as a whole: The study's rarefaction showed incomplete sorted-subset sequencing despite large depth.

Of note for this clone: As yet, its antigen is unknown.

CDR3 length: 14 amino acids. Germline lookup yields CDR1 SGHTA and CDR2 FQGNSA. Trimming removed 5 bases at V and 2 bases at J, with 13 bases between. Under the authors' procedure: Filtering of immunoSEQ junctional sequences could not match full-length read filtering. Method: immunoSEQ multiplex PCR; TCRdb's copy keeps in-frame clones and lacks some. V and J calls and clone size are copied from that table; D and trimming were computed from the DNA. Among roughly 2.5 million clones listed, roughly nine tenths were seen once. The sequence came from a man in his late teens or twenties in good health. The rearrangement joins TRBV7-2 to TRBJ2-7; TRBD1 or TRBD2 may be the D gene (5 bases each). The sample was naive CD4+ T cells sorted from blood. As to subset: CD45RA+ positively selected. CDR3 nucleotides: TGTGCCAGCAGCATCGGGACGGGAACCTACGAGCAGTACTTC. It encodes CASSIGTGTYEQYF.